Sequencing of this T cell receptor (beta chain) was carried out in a study of metastatic and nonmetastatic thyroid tumors. For the study at large: From malignant and benign thyroid patients, repertoires in blood and in tumor or nodule tissue were compared.

TCRdb recomputed clones from the PCR reads via MiXCR. The sample shows fewer than 35,000 clones, 30% of them seen only once. This clone counts as medium-sized. No antigen is known for it. No treatment of any kind had been given to any patient before thyroid surgery. Study-level points and caveats: Patients with malignant thyroid tumors reportedly had significantly higher TCR beta diversity than those with benign nodules, in blood and tumor.

CDR3 length: 16 amino acids. From germline, CDR1 is GTSNPN and CDR2 SVGIG (reference sequence). V was pared by 3 bases and J by 3 bases, with 15 bases between. The chain links TRBV30 to TRBJ2-6; a weak D match, TRBD1 (6 bases). This receptor was obtained from a female donor with papillary thyroid cancer or a benign thyroid nodule (not recorded which). Some clones in this sample may be carry-over from other donors' samples. Sequencing was performed on blood. CDR3 bases: TGTGCCTGGAGACATCCCAGGGGAGATGGGGCCAACGTCCTGACTTTC. Protein sequence: CAWRHPRGDGANVLTF. Complete variable domain (other parts from reference TRBV30 and TRBJ2-6): SQTIHQWPATLVQPVGSPLSLECTVEGTSNPNLYWYRQAAGRGLQLLFYSVGIGQISSEVPQNLSASRPQDRQFILSSKKLLLSDSGFYLCAWRHPRGDGANVLTFGAGSRLTVL.